The 16 T cell receptor beta chains below were found in one sample sequenced in a study of blood T cell repertoires in COVID-19. Profiled with immunoSEQ multiplex PCR; TCRdb holds only in-frame clones, not every one. The sample lists 100,000 to 150,000 clones; over 80% were seen once. The sample comprised peripheral blood. The receptors here all came from a man between 60 and 75 years old with acute or convalescent COVID-19.

The chain carries TRBV24-1 and TRBJ2-1, with TRBD1 matching over 10 bases. The CDR3 totals 16 residues. V lost 4 bases to trimming and J lost 2 bases; unmatched junction nucleotides: 4. The germline V gene has CDR1 KGHDR and CDR2 SFDVKD. CDR3 sequence: CATSDRGQGPYNEQFF. CDR3 coding DNA: TGTGCCACCAGTGACCGGGGACAGGGGCCCTACAATGAGCAGTTCTTC.

The chain employs TRBV30 and TRBJ1-3; 7 nucleotides align to TRBD1. The V gene's germline CDR1 is GTSNPN and CDR2 SVGIG (reference sequence). The CDR3 runs to 15 residues. V dropped 1 base and J dropped 2; count of bases not matched to a gene: 5. This CDR3 reads CAWSEEGATGNTIYF. In DNA form, the CDR3 reads TGTGCCTGGAGTGAGGAGGGGGCGACTGGAAACACCATATATTTT.

This clone appeared once. The rearrangement links TRBV11-2 to TRBJ2-1; D remains unclear. V lost 6 bases and J lost 4, with 13 bases in between. CDR3 length: 14 residues. CDR1 and CDR2 from the germline V gene are SGHAT and FQNNGV. The CDR3 sequence is CASSPRLEYNEQFF. The CDR3, as DNA: TGTGCCAGCAGTCCGAGGCTAGAATACAATGAGCAGTTCTTC.

The V gene is TRBV6-5, the J gene TRBJ2-3; TRBD1 matches 8 bases. V lost 4 bases, J lost 4 bases, and 7 bases stayed unmatched. Germline loops: CDR1 MNHEY, CDR2 SVGAGI. The CDR3 runs to 15 residues. CDR3 coding DNA: TGTGCCAGCAGTTCCAACAGGGGGAGAGCAGATACGCAGTATTTT. It encodes CASSSNRGRADTQYF.

The chain links TRBV7-2 to TRBJ1-3; 11 bases match TRBD1. The CDR3 loop spans 14 amino acids. Germline V gene lookup returns CDR1 SGHTA and CDR2 FQGNSA. The V gene end was trimmed by 6 bases and the J gene end by 2 bases; junction bases not matched to a gene: 0. CDR3 amino acids: CASRGQGAGNTIYF. The CDR3 DNA reads as TGTGCCAGCAGGGGACAGGGGGCTGGAAACACCATATATTTT. Full variable domain (missing parts from reference TRBV7-2 and TRBJ1-3): GAGVSQSPSNKVTEKGKDVELRCDPISGHTALYWYRQSLGQGLEFLIYFQGNSAPDKSGLPSDRFSAERTGGSVSTLTIQRTQQEDSAVYLCASRGQGAGNTIYFGEGSWLTVV.

The rearrangement joins TRBV9 to TRBJ1-2; 9 positions match TRBD1. This CDR3 contains 13 residues. The V gene's germline CDR1 is SGDLS and CDR2 YYNGEE. V lost 4 bases, J lost 4 bases, and 2 bases stayed unmatched. The CDR3 region is CASSRQGVYGYTF. CDR3 in DNA: TGTGCCAGCAGCCGACAGGGGGTCTATGGCTACACCTTC.

Here the CDR3 DNA reads TGTGCCAGCAGCGGGGGACTCTACAATGAGCAGTTCTTC. It is translated as CASSGGLYNEQFF. The V gene is TRBV9, the J gene TRBJ2-1; maybe TRBD2 (6 bases). CDR3 length equals 13 residues. The germline gives CDR1 SGDLS, CDR2 YYNGEE. V was clipped by 3 bases and J by 3 bases, with 7 bases between them.

This chain joins TRBV24-1 and TRBJ2-1, with D possibly matching TRBD2 (5 bases). The CDR3 is made up of 16 amino acids. From germline, CDR1 is KGHDR and CDR2 SFDVKD. V lost 2 bases and J lost 1, with 11 bases in between. The CDR3 region is CATSDSQADSYNEQFF. The CDR3 DNA reads TGTGCCACCAGTGATTCCCAAGCGGATTCCTACAATGAGCAGTTCTTC.

The V and J genes are TRBV12-3 or TRBV12-4 and TRBJ1-5, with 7 positions matching TRBD1. V dropped 2 bases and J dropped 5; count of bases not matched to a gene: 0. The CDR3 extends over 13 amino acids. The CDR3 region is CASSLQGDQPQHF. CDR3 DNA sequence: TGTGCCAGCAGTTTACAGGGGGATCAGCCCCAGCATTTT.

This chain uses TRBV3-1 (or the pseudogene TRBV3-2) with TRBJ1-3; the D is unclear. Germline CDR1 and CDR2: LGHDT and YNNKEL (reference sequence). The V end lost 3 bases, the J end lost 6 bases, and 18 bases lay between the germline ends. The CDR3 is 16 amino acids. As DNA, the CDR3 is TGTGCCAGCAGCCAGACCCAAGGCCGGGGAGAAAACACCATATATTTT. This codes for CASSQTQGRGENTIYF.

The chain is built from TRBV5-1 and TRBJ2-7; tentatively, D is TRBD1 (6 bases). Germline V gene sequence: CDR1 SGHRS, CDR2 YFSETQ. CDR3 length equals 15 residues. V was pared by 2 bases and J by 5 bases, with 17 bases between. The CDR3 loop is CASSLGVRGIDEQYF. The CDR3 nucleotides are TGCGCCAGCAGCTTAGGGGTCAGGGGTATCGACGAGCAGTACTTC.

CDR3 DNA sequence: TGTGCCAGTAGGACGGACAGGGGAAGCTATGGCTACACCTTC. Protein sequence: CASRTDRGSYGYTF. The J gene is TRBJ1-2, the V gene TRBV19, with 9 positions matching TRBD1. The V and J ends lost 6 bases and 4 bases, in that order; junction bases with no gene match: 6. This CDR3 has 14 residues. Germline CDR1 is LNHDA and CDR2 is SQIVND (reference sequence). Based on the CDR3 plus reference TRBV19 and TRBJ1-2, the full variable domain is DGGITQSPKYLFRKEGQNVTLSCEQNLNHDAMYWYRQDPGQGLRLIYYSQIVNDFQKGDIAEGYSVSREKKESFPLTVTSAQKNPTAFYLCASRTDRGSYGYTFGSGTRLTVV.

This chain connects TRBV28 to TRBJ2-5; 7 nucleotides match TRBD1. Trimming at V came to 6 bases and at J to 5 bases, leaving 12 bases not matched to a gene. This CDR3 is built from 15 residues. CDR1 and CDR2 from the germline V gene are MDHEN and SYDVKM. The CDR3, as DNA: TGTGCCAGCAGAACCCTCAGGGAGACAGGGGAGACCCAGTACTTC. This codes for CASRTLRETGETQYF.

The chain is built from TRBV12-3 or TRBV12-4 and TRBJ2-7; perhaps TRBD1 as D (6 bases). There are 13 residues in the CDR3. V was pared by 6 bases and J by 6 bases, with 15 bases between. CDR3 amino acids: CASRRDIGGEQYF. CDR3 DNA sequence: TGTGCCAGCAGACGGGACATCGGAGGCGAGCAGTACTTC.

V is TRBV18 and J is TRBJ1-2; 7 bases match TRBD1. J was trimmed by 2 bases and V by 4 bases; bases with no gene match: 7. Germline CDR1 KGHSH, CDR2 LQKENI. The CDR3 contains 15 residues. Here the CDR3 reads CASSRGTVENYGYTF. The DNA of the CDR3 is TGTGCCAGCTCACGGGGGACAGTTGAAAACTATGGCTACACCTTC.

The chain links TRBV24-1 to TRBJ2-7; D not resolved. The CDR3 consists of 17 residues. CDR1 and CDR2 from the germline V gene are KGHDR and SFDVKD. Trimming took 4 bases from V and 0 from J, leaving 18 bases between them. The CDR3 nucleotides read TGTGCCACCAGTGACCGACGTACAACGGGTAGCTCCTACGAGCAGTACTTC. It is translated as CATSDRRTTGSSYEQYF.